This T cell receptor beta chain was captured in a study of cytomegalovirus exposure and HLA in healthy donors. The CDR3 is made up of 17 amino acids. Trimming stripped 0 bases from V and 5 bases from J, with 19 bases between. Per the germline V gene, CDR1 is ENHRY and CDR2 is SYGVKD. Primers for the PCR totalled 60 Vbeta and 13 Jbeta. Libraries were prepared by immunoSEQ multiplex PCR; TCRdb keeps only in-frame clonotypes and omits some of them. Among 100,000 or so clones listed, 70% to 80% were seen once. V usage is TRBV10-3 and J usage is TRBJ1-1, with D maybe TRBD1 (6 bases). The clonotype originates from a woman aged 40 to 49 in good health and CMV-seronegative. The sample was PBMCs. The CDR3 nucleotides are TGTGCCATCAGTGAGTCAACTAGGGGGGGCAAGGGGACTGAAGCTTTCTTT. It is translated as CAISESTRGGKGTEAFF.